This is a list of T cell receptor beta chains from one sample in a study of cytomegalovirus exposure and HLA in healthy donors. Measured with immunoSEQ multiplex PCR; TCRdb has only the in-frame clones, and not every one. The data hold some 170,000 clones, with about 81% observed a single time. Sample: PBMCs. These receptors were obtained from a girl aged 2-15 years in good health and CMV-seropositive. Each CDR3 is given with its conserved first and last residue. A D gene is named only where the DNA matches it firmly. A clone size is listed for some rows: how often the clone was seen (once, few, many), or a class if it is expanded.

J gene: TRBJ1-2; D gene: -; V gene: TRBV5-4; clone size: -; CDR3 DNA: TGTGCCAGCAGCACCGAGACAAATCTCTATGGCTACACCTTC; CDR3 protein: CASSTETNLYGYTF
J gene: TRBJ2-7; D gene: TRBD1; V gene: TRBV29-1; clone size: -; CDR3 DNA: TGCAGCGTTGAATGGGCAGGGGGCTCCTACGAGCAGTACTTC; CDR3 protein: CSVEWAGGSYEQYF
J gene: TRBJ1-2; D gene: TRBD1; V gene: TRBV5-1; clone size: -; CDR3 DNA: TGCGCCAGCAGAGCGACAGGGGCGGACTATGGCTACACCTTC; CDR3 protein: CASRATGADYGYTF
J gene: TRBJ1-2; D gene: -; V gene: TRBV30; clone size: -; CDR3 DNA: TGTGCCTGGAGTCTCAACTACCCCCTCTACACCTTC; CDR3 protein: CAWSLNYPLYTF
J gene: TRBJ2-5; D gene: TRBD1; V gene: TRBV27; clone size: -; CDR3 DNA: TGTGCCAGCAGTCTTGACGGGACAGCTGAAGAGACCCAGTACTTC; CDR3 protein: CASSLDGTAEETQYF
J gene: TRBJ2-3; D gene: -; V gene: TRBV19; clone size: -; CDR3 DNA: TGTGCCAGCCCCCCCCGGGACTCACACTACACAGATACGCAGTATTTT; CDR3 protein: CASPPRDSHYTDTQYF
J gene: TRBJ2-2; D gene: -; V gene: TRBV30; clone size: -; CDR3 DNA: TGTGCCTGGAGTGGAGGGCCGGGACTTAACACCGGGGAGCTGTTTTTT; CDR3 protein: CAWSGGPGLNTGELFF
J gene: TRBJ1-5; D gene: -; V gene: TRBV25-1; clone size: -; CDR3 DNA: TGTGCCAGCAGTGGGCGCGACACAGGGTTTAGCAATCAGCCCCAGCATTTT; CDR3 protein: CASSGRDTGFSNQPQHF
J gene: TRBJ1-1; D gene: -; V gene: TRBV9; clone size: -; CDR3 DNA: TGTGCCAGCAGACCGGGGGTCGACACTGAAGCTTTCTTT; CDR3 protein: CASRPGVDTEAFF
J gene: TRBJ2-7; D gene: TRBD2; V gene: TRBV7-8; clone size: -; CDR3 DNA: TGTGCCAGCAGCTCCCCATGGGCTACTAGCGAGTACGAGCAGTACTTC; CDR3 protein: CASSSPWATSEYEQYF
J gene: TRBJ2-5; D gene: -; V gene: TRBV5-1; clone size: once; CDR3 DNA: TGCGCCAGCAGCTTGCGGGGGGCGACGGTCAAGACCCAGTACTTC; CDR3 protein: CASSLRGATVKTQYF
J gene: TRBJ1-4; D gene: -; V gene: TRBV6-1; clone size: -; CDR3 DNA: TGTGCCAGCAGTGATTTAGTACAGGGTGAAAAACTGTTTTTT; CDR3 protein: CASSDLVQGEKLFF
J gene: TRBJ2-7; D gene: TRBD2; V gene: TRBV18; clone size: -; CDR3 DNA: TGTGCCAGCTCACCCTCGACTAGCGGGAGTTCGGGCGAGCAGTACTTC; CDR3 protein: CASSPSTSGSSGEQYF
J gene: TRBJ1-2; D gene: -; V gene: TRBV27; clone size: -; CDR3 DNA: TGTGCCAGCAGTTTATCGTTTACTTCGTATGGCTACACCTTC; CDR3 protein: CASSLSFTSYGYTF
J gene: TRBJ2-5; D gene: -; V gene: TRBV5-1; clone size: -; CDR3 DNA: TGCGCCAGCAGCTTGTTGCTAGCGAAAAAAGAGACCCAGTACTTC; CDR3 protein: CASSLLLAKKETQYF
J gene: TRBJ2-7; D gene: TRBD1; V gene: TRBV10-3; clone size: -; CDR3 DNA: TGTGCCATCAGTGAGACCCGACAGGGGTGGTACGAGCAGTACTTC; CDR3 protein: CAISETRQGWYEQYF
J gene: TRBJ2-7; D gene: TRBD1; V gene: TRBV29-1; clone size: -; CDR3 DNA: TGCAGCGTTAACACAGGGGGCAGGTACGAGCAGTACTTC; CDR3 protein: CSVNTGGRYEQYF
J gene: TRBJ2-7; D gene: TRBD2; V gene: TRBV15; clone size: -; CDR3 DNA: TGTGCCACCAGCAGAGAGGGAGGGAGTCGGGAAGAGCAGTACTTC; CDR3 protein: CATSREGGSREEQYF
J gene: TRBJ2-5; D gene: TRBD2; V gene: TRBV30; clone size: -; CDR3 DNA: TGTGCCTGGACCCTCACTATGGCGGGAGGAGAGACCCAGTACTTC; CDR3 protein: CAWTLTMAGGETQYF
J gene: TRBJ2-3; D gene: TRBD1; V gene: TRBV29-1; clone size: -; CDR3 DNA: TGCAGCGTCCCCCCGGACAGGCTTAGCACAGATACGCAGTATTTT; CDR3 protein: CSVPPDRLSTDTQYF
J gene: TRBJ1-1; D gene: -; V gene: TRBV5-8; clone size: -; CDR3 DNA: TGTGCCAGCAGCTTGGAGGAGGTCTGGAGGACTGAAGCTTTCTTT; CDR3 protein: CASSLEEVWRTEAFF
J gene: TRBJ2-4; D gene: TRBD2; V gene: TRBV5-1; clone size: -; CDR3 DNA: TGCGCCAGCAGCAAGGGACTACCCAATCGGGACATTCAGTACTTC; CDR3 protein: CASSKGLPNRDIQYF
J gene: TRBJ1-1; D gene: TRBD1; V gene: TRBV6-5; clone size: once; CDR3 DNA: TGTGCCAGCAGTCCTGACAGGGGAAGGAACACTGAAGCTTTCTTT; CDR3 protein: CASSPDRGRNTEAFF
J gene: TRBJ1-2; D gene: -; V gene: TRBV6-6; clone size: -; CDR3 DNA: TGTGCCAGCACCGACAGTGGGGGCGGCTACACCTTC; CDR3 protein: CASTDSGGGYTF
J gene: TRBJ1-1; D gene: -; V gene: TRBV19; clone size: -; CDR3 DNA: TGTGCCAGTAGTCGCTCGGACTATAGCGGCACTGAAGCTTTCTTT; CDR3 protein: CASSRSDYSGTEAFF
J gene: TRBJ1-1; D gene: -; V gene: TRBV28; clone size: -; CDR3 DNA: TGTGCCAGCAGTCTTACAGGGTTAGACACTGAAGCTTTCTTT; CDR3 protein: CASSLTGLDTEAFF
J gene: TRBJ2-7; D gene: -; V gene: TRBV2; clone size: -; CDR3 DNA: TGTGCCAGCAGTCAGAATCAGGGTTCCGAGCAGTACTTC; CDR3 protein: CASSQNQGSEQYF
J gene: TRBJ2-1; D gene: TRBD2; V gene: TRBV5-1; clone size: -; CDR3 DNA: TGCGCCAGCAGCCCATCAAGTGAGGGGACTAGGACGAAGTTCTTC; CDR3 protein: CASSPSSEGTRTKFF
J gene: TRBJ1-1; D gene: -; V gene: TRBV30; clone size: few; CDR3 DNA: TGTGCCTGGATGACAGCACTTACCCCCATGAACACTGAAGCTTTCTTT; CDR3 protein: CAWMTALTPMNTEAFF
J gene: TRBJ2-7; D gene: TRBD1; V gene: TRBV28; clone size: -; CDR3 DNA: TGTGCCAGCAGTCTTGGGACAGCCGAGCAGTACTTC; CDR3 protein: CASSLGTAEQYF
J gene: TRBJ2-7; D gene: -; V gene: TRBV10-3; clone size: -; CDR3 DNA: TGTGCCATCAGTGAGTTGGCTAGCGTTATATACGAGCAGTACTTC; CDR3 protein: CAISELASVIYEQYF
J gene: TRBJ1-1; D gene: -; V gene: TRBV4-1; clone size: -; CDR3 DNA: TGCGCCAGCAGCCACCTTTACGGGTGGCCGGGAACTGAAGCTTTCTTT; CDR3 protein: CASSHLYGWPGTEAFF
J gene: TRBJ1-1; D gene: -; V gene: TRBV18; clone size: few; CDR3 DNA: TGTGCCAGCTCCCCCAAGAAAGGCAGGGCGAACACTGAAGCTTTCTTT; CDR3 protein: CASSPKKGRANTEAFF
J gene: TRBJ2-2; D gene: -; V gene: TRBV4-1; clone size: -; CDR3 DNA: TGCGCCAGCAGCCGTACGGTAGAAAAAGGAGAGTCCGGGGAGCTGTTTTTT; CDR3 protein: CASSRTVEKGESGELFF
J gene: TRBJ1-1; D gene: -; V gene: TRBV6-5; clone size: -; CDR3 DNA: TGTGCCAGCAGTGGGTCGGGGGACACTGAAGCTTTCTTT; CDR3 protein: CASSGSGDTEAFF
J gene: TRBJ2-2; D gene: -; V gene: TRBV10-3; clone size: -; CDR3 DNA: TGTGCCATCAGCCTGGACTCTGGCGGGGAGCTGTTTTTT; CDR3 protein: CAISLDSGGELFF
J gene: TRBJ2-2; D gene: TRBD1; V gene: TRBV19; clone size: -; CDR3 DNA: TGTGCCAGTAGCACCACAGGGGTAGTTCGTACCGGGGAGCTGTTTTTT; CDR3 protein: CASSTTGVVRTGELFF
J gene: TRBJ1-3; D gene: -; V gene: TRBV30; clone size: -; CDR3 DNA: TGTGCCTGGAAGAATGGGGGGGCCACCATATATTTT; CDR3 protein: CAWKNGGATIYF
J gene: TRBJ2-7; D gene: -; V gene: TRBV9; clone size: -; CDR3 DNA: TGTGCCAGCAGCGTAGGTGGGAGCTCCTACGAGCAGTACTTC; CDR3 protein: CASSVGGSSYEQYF
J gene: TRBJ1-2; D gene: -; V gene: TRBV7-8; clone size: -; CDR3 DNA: TGTGCCAGCAGCTTACGGGGGGTCGAGGGTGGCTACACCTTC; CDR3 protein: CASSLRGVEGGYTF
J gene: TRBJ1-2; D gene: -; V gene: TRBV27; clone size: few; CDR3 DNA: TGTGCCAGCAGTTTATCCCTTCCACAGGGCTATGGCTACACCTTC; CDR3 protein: CASSLSLPQGYGYTF
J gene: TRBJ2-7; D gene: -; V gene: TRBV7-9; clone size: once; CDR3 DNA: TGTGCCAGCAGCTTACAGGGAAGTACCTACGAGCAGTACTTC; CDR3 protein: CASSLQGSTYEQYF
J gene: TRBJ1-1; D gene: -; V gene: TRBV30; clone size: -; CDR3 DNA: TGTGCCTGGAGTGTACGTAGTTGGAACACTGAAGCTTTCTTT; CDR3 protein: CAWSVRSWNTEAFF
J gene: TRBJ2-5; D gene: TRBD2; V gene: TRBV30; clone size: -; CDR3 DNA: TGTGCCTGGAAGTTGGTGGGAGGGGTCAGAGAGACCCAGTACTTC; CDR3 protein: CAWKLVGGVRETQYF
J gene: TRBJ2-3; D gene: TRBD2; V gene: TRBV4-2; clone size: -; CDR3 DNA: TGTGCCAGCAGCCAAGGGTCTAGCGGGGCACAAGATACGCAGTATTTT; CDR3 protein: CASSQGSSGAQDTQYF
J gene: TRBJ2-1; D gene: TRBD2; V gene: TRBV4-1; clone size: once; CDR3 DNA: TGCGCCAGCAGCCATCGCGGACTAGCGGACTCCTACAATGAGCAGTTCTTC; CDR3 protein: CASSHRGLADSYNEQFF
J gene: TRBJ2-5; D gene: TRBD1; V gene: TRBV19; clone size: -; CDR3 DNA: TGTGCCAGTAGTACTCTTCCTGGACAGGGAGGCGCGGAGACCCAGTACTTC; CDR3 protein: CASSTLPGQGGAETQYF
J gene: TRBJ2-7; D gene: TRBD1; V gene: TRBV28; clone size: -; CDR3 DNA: TGTGCCAGCAGTTTTGAAACAGGGGTTAACTACGAGCAGTACTTC; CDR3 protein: CASSFETGVNYEQYF